This entry lists 14 T cell receptor beta chains sequenced from one sample in a study of cytomegalovirus exposure and HLA in healthy donors. PCR employed 60 Vbeta and 13 Jbeta primers. Assay used: immunoSEQ multiplex PCR; TCRdb lists only in-frame clones, some missing. The sample contains hundreds of thousands of clones, 77% of which appear only once. Material for sequencing was PBMCs. The receptor source for this set is a woman aged 55-70 years in good health and CMV-seropositive.

This chain uses TRBV9 with TRBJ2-5; TRBD2 matches 9 bases. The CDR3 has 14 residues. The germline gives CDR1 SGDLS, CDR2 YYNGEE. V shed 2 bases, J shed 2 bases, and the junction held 1 base outside the gene matches. CDR3 region: CASSVRGGQETQYF. In nucleotides, the CDR3 is TGTGCCAGCAGCGTGCGGGGGGGTCAAGAGACCCAGTACTTC.

This clone was found a few times. V is TRBV20-1 and J is TRBJ2-3, with D tentatively TRBD1 (6 bases). Trimming took 5 bases from V and 7 from J, leaving 10 bases between them. The CDR3 loop spans 11 amino acids. Germline assignment: CDR1 DFQATT and CDR2 SNEGSKA (reference sequence). The CDR3 bases are TGCAGTGCTCAACAGGGACATACGCAGTATTTT. Encoded protein: CSAQQGHTQYF.

The sample holds one count of this clone. The J gene is TRBJ1-4, the V gene TRBV4-2, with D unresolved. The CDR3 is made up of 16 amino acids. Trimming took off 0 bases at V and 0 bases at J, with 8 bases between the two ends. From germline, CDR1 is LGHNA and CDR2 YNFKEQ. CDR3 in amino acids: CASSQESPATNEKLFF. DNA for the CDR3: TGTGCCAGCAGCCAAGAAAGTCCGGCAACTAATGAAAAACTGTTTTTT.

V is TRBV19 and J is TRBJ2-5, with 10 bases identical to TRBD1. V trimming: 4 bases; J trimming: 1 base; junction bases outside the gene matches: 3. This CDR3 is 15 amino acids long. Germline assignment: CDR1 LNHDA and CDR2 SQIVND (reference sequence). In DNA, the CDR3 is TGTGCCAGTAGTAGTCGGACAGGGGGCCAAGAGACCCAGTACTTC. It yields the protein CASSSRTGGQETQYF.

The J gene is TRBJ2-7, the V gene TRBV19, with TRBD1 identical over 9 bases. The CDR3 runs 14 residues. Germline CDR1 LNHDA, CDR2 SQIVND (reference sequence). Germline trimming cut 9 bases from V and 2 bases from J; bases unmatched to any gene: 8. The CDR3 sequence is CASSLRQGAYEQYF. The CDR3 bases are TGTGCCAGCAGCTTACGACAGGGGGCCTACGAGCAGTACTTC. The variable domain in full, completed from reference TRBV19 and TRBJ2-7, reads DGGITQSPKYLFRKEGQNVTLSCEQNLNHDAMYWYRQDPGQGLRLIYYSQIVNDFQKGDIAEGYSVSREKKESFPLTVTSAQKNPTAFYLCASSLRQGAYEQYFGPGTRLTVT.

J is TRBJ1-1 and V is TRBV7-2; 9 nucleotides match TRBD1. V dropped 5 bases and J dropped 5; count of bases not matched to a gene: 9. The length of the CDR3 is 15 residues. The germline V gene encodes CDR1 SGHTA and CDR2 FQGNSA. CDR3 sequence reads: CASSKVETGGTEAFF. The CDR3 DNA follows: TGTGCCAGCAGCAAGGTCGAGACAGGGGGTACTGAAGCTTTCTTT.

The V call is TRBV7-2, the J call TRBJ2-2, with TRBD2 matching 15 bases. V was pared by 5 bases and J by 7 bases, with 8 bases of the junction left unmatched. There are 17 residues in the CDR3. Germline CDR1 and CDR2: SGHTA and FQGNSA. CDR3 in DNA: TGTGCCAGCAGCCGTGGACTAGCGGGGGGGCTGGGCGGGGAGCTGTTTTTT. Protein sequence: CASSRGLAGGLGGELFF. The full variable domain, in which reference TRBV7-2 and TRBJ2-2 provide the parts outside the CDR3, is GAGVSQSPSNKVTEKGKDVELRCDPISGHTALYWYRQSLGQGLEFLIYFQGNSAPDKSGLPSDRFSAERTGGSVSTLTIQRTQQEDSAVYLCASSRGLAGGLGGELFFGEGSRLTVL.

The rearrangement joins TRBV5-6 to TRBJ2-7; 12 positions agree with TRBD1. Trimming at V came to 3 bases and at J to 5 bases, leaving 3 bases not matched to a gene. Germline V gives CDR1 SGHDT, CDR2 YYEEEE. The CDR3 runs to 14 residues. CDR3 in amino acids: CASSWDRGRDEQYF. In nucleotides, the CDR3 is TGTGCCAGCAGCTGGGACAGGGGGCGGGACGAGCAGTACTTC.

The chain employs TRBV5-1 and TRBJ2-1, with 13 nucleotides matching TRBD2. The trim removed 4 bases at V and 8 bases at J, leaving 6 bases unmatched. The germline gives CDR1 SGHRS, CDR2 YFSETQ. The CDR3 spans 15 residues. The CDR3 spells CASSNRTSGGDEQFF. CDR3 sequence (DNA): TGCGCCAGCAGCAATCGGACTAGCGGGGGCGATGAGCAGTTCTTC.

The chain has TRBV7-9 and TRBJ1-1; no clear D. V was cut by 0 bases and J by 8 bases, with 10 bases left in between. Germline CDR1 reads SEHNR; CDR2 reads FQNEAQ (reference sequence). The CDR3 has 13 amino acids. DNA for the CDR3: TGTGCCAGCAGCTTAGCTGGGCAGTTAGAAGCTTTCTTT. It is translated as CASSLAGQLEAFF.

The rearrangement joins TRBV6-5 to TRBJ1-2; 9 bases match TRBD1. The germline V gene has CDR1 MNHEY and CDR2 SVGAGI. This CDR3 has 15 amino acids. V dropped 7 bases and J dropped 2; count of bases not matched to a gene: 8. The CDR3 here is CASNKRGQGNYGYTF. Here the CDR3 DNA reads TGTGCCAGCAATAAAAGGGGACAGGGAAACTATGGCTACACCTTC.

The V and J genes are TRBV29-1 and TRBJ1-2, with no clear D. Trimming removed 5 bases at V and 7 bases at J, with 11 bases between. Germline V gene data show CDR1 as SQVTM and CDR2 as ANQGSEA. The CDR3 contains 11 residues. The CDR3 DNA follows: TGCAGCGTTTATGACGGGTTTGGCTACACCTTC. As protein: CSVYDGFGYTF.

This clone was recorded a few times. The chain couples TRBV5-8 to TRBJ2-2; D unresolved. CDR3 length: 14 residues. Trimming left V 5 bases short and J 1 base short, with 9 bases between. The germline CDR1 and CDR2 sequences are SGHTS and YDEGEE. The CDR3, as DNA: TGTGCCAGCAGATCGTTTATGAACACCGGGGAGCTGTTTTTT. Protein sequence: CASRSFMNTGELFF.

The CDR3 DNA is TGCGCCAGCAGCTTTGCGGGGCAGATTTACGAGCAGTACTTC. Residues: CASSFAGQIYEQYF. V and J are TRBV5-1 and TRBJ2-5, with D perhaps matching TRBD2 (6 bases). The J call is uncertain, as TRBJ2-7 better fits the DNA end. The CDR3 totals 14 residues. CDR1 is SGHRS, CDR2 YFSETQ, per germline.